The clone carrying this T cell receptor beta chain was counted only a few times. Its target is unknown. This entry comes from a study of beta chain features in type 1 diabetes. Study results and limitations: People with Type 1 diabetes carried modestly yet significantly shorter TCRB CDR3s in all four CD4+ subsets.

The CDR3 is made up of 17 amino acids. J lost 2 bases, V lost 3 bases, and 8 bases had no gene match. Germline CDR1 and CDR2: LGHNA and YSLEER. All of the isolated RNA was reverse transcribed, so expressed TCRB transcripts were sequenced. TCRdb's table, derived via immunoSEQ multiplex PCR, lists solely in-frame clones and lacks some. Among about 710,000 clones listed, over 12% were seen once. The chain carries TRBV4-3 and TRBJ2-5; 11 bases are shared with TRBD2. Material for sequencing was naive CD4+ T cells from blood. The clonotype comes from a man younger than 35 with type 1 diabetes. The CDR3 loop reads CASSQWSSGGGQETQYF. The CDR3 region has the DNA TGCGCCAGCAGCCAGTGGAGTAGCGGGGGGGGTCAAGAGACCCAGTACTTC.